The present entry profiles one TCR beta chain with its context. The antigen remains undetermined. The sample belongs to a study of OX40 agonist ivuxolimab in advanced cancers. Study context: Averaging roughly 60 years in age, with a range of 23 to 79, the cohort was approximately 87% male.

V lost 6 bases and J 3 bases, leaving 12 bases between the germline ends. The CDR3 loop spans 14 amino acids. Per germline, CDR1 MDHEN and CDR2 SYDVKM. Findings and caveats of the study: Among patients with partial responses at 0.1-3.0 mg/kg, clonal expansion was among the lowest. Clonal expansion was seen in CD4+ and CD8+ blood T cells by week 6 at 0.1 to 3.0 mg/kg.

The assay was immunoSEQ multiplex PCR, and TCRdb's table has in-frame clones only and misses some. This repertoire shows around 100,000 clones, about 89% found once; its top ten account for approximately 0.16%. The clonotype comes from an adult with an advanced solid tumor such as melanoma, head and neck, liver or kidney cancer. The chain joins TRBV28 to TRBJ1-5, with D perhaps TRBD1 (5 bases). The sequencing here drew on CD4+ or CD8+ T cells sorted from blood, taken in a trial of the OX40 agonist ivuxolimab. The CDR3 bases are TGTGCCAGCAGCCTCGGGGGATACAATCAGCCCCAGCATTTT. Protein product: CASSLGGYNQPQHF.